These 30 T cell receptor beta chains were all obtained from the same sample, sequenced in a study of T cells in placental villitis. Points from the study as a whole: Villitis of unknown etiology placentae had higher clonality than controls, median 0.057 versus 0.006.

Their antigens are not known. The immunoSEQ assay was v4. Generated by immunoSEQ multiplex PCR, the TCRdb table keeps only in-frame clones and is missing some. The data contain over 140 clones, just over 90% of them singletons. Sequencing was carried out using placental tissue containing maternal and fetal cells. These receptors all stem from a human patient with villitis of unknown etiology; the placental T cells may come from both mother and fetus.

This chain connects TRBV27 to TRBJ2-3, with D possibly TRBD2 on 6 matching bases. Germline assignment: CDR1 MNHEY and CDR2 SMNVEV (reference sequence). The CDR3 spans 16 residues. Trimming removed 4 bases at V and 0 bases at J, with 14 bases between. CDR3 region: CASSSGETYSTDTQYF. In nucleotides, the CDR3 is TGTGCCAGCAGTTCGGGGGAAACTTATAGCACAGATACGCAGTATTTT.

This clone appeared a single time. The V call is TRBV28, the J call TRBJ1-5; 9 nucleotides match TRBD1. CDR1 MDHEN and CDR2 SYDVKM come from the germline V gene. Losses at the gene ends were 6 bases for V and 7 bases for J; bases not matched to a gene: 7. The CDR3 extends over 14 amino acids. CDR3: CASSPGTGYQPQHF. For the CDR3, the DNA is TGTGCCAGCAGCCCCGGGACAGGGTACCAGCCCCAGCATTTT.

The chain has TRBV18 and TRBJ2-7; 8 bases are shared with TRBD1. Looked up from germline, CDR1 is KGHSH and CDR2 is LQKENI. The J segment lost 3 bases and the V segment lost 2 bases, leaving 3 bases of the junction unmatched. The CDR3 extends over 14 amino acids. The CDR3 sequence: CASSPRTGNYEQYF. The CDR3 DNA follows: TGTGCCAGCTCACCAAGGACAGGGAACTACGAGCAGTACTTC.

The CDR3 sequence: CASSFLAEHTDTQYF. The CDR3 region has the DNA TGTGCCAGCAGCTTCCTAGCGGAACACACAGATACGCAGTATTTT. The chain recombines TRBV7-2 with TRBJ2-3; 7 nucleotides align to TRBD2. This CDR3 contains 15 residues. Germline V CDR1 and CDR2: SGHTA, FQGNSA. V lost 3 bases to trimming and J lost 2 bases; unmatched junction nucleotides: 5.

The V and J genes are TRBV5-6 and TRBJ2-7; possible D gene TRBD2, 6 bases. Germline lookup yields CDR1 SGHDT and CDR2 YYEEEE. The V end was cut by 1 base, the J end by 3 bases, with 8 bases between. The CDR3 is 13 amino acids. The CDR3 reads CASSLREIYEQYF. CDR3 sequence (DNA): TGTGCCAGCAGCTTGCGGGAGATCTACGAGCAGTACTTC.

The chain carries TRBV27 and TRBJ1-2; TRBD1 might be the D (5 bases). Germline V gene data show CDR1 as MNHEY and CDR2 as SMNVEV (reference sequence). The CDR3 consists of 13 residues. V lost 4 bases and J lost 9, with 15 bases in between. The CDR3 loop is CASSSAQGWSYTF. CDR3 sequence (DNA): TGTGCCAGCAGTTCGGCGCAGGGCTGGAGCTACACCTTC.

CDR3 protein: CASSLTETSTTGELFF. Written as DNA, the CDR3 is TGTGCCAGCAGCTTAACGGAGACTAGTACGACCGGGGAGCTGTTTTTT. This sequence joins TRBV7-3 and TRBJ2-2; the D gene is possibly TRBD2 (6 bases). Looked up from germline, CDR1 is SGHTA and CDR2 is FQGTGA. V was cut by 0 bases and J by 5 bases, with 13 bases left in between. CDR3 size: 16 residues.

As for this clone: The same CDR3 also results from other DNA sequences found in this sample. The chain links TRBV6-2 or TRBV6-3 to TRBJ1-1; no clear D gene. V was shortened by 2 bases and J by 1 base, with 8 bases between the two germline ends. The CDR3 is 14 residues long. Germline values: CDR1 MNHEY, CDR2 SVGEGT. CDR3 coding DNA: TGTGCCAGCAGTTACCAGGCCACGAACACTGAAGCTTTCTTT. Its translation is CASSYQATNTEAFF.

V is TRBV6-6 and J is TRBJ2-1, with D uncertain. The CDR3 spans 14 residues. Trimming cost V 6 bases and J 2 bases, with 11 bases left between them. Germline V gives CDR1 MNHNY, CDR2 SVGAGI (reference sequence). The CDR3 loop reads CASSSGPTYNEQFF. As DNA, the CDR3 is TGTGCCAGCAGCTCCGGGCCAACCTACAATGAGCAGTTCTTC.

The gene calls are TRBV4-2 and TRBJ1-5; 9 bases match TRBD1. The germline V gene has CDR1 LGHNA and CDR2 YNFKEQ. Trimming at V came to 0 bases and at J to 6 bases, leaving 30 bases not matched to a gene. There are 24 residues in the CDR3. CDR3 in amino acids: CASSQEILGTGRPYRAIGGQPQHF. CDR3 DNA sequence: TGTGCCAGCAGCCAAGAGATTCTGGGGACAGGGAGGCCCTATCGTGCCATCGGCGGTCAGCCCCAGCATTTT.

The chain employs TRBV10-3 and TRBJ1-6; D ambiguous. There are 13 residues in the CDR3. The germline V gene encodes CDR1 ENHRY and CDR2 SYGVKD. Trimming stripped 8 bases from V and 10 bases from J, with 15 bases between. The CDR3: CAISPLGNSPLHF. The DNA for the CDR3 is TGTGCCATCTCACCTTTAGGGAACTCACCCCTCCACTTT.

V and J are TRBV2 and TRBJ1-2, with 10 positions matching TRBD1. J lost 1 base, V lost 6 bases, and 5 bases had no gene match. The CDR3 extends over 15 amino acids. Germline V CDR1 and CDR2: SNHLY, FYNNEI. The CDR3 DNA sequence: TGTGCCAGCAGGAAGGACAGGGGGAATAACTATGGCTACACCTTC. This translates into CASRKDRGNNYGYTF.

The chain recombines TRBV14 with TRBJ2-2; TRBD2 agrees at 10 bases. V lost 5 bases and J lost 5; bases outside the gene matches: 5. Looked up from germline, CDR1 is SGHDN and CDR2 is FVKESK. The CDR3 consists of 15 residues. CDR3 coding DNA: TGTGCCAGCAGCTACCTAGCGGGGGTGACCGGGGAGCTGTTTTTT. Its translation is CASSYLAGVTGELFF.

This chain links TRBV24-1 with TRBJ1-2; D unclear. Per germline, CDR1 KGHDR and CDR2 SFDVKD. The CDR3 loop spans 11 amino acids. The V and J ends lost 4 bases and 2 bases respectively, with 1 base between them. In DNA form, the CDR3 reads TGTGCCACCAGTGACAACTATGGCTACACCTTC. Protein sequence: CATSDNYGYTF.

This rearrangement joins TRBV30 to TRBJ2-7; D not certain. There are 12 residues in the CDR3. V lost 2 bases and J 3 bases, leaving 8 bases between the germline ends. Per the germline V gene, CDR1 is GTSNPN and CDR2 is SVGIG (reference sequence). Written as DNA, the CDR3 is TGTGCCTGGAGTTTAGCTTACTACGAGCAGTACTTC. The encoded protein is CAWSLAYYEQYF.

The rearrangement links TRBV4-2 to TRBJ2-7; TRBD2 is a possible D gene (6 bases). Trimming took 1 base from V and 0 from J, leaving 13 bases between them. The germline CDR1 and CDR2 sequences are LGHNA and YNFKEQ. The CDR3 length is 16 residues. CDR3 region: CASSQAAGSGSYEQYF. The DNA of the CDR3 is TGTGCCAGCAGCCAAGCGGCGGGATCGGGCTCCTACGAGCAGTACTTC.

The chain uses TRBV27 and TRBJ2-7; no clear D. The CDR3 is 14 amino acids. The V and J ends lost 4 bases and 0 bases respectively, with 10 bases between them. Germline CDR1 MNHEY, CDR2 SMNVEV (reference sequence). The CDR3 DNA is TGTGCCAGCAGTTCTAAGTTGAGCTCCTACGAGCAGTACTTC. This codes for CASSSKLSSYEQYF.

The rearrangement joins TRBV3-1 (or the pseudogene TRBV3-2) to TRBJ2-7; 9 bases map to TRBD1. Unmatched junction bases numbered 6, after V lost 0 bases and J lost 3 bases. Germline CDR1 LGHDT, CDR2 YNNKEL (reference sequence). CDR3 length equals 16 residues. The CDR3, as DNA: TGTGCCAGCAGCCAAGAAATAGGGACAGGGATCTACGAGCAGTACTTC. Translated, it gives CASSQEIGTGIYEQYF.

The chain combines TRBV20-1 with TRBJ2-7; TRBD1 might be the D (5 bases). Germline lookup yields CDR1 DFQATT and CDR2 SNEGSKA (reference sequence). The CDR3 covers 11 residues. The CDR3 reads CKGLLGLEQYF. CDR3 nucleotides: TGCAAAGGGCTCCTGGGGCTCGAGCAGTACTTC.

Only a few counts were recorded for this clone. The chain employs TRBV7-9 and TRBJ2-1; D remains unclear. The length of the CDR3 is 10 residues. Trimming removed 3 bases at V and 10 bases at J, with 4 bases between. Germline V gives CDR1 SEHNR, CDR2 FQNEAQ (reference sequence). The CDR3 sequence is CASSFTEQFF. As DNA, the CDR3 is TGTGCCAGCAGCTTCACAGAGCAGTTCTTC.

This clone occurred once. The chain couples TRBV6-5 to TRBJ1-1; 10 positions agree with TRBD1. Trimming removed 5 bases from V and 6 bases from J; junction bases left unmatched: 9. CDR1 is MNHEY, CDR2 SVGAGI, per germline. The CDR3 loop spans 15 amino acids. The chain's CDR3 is CASSPLWTGGSEAFF. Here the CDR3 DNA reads TGTGCCAGCAGTCCCCTATGGACAGGGGGGTCTGAAGCTTTCTTT.

CDR3 residues: CASSLIPGLAGNEQFF. The DNA for the CDR3 is TGTGCCAGCAGCCTCATACCGGGACTAGCTGGCAATGAGCAGTTCTTC. The chain employs TRBV27 and TRBJ2-1; 9 bases map to TRBD2. This CDR3 has 16 amino acids. V lost 6 bases and J lost 6; bases outside the gene matches: 12. Germline values: CDR1 MNHEY, CDR2 SMNVEV (reference sequence).

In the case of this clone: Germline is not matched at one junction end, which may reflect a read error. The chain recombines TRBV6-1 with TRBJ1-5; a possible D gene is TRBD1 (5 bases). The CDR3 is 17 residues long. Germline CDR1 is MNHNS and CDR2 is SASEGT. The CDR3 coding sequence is TGTGTCAGCAGTGAAATCGGGGGAATGGGCGCCGATCAGCCCCAGCATTTT. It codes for CVSSEIGGMGADQPQHF.

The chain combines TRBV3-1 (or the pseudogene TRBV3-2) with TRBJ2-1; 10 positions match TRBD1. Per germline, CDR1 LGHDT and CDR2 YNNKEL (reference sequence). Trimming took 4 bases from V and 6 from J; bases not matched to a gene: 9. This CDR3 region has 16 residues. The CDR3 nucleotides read TGTGCCAGCAGCCTCTCCGTGGGACAGGGGAGCAATGAGCAGTTCTTC. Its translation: CASSLSVGQGSNEQFF.

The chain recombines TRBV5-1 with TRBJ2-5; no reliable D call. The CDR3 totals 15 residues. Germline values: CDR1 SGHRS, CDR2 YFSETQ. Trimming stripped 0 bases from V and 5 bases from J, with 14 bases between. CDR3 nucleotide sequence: TGCGCCAGCAGCTTGGGGGTAGAGTCGTCGGAGACCCAGTACTTC. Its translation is CASSLGVESSETQYF.

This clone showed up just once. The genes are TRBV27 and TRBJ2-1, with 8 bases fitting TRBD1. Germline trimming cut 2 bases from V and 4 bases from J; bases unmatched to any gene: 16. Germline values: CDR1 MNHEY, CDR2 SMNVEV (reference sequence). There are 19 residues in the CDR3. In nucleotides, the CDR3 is TGTGCCAGCAGTTTACTCCACTCGGGACAGGCTAGAGTATACAATGAGCAGTTCTTC. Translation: CASSLLHSGQARVYNEQFF.

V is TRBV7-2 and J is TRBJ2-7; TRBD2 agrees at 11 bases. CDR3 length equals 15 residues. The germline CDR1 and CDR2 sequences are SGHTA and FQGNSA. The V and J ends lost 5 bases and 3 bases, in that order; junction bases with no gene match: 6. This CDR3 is CASSEGLAVFYEQYF. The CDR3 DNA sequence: TGTGCCAGCAGCGAGGGACTAGCGGTTTTCTACGAGCAGTACTTC.

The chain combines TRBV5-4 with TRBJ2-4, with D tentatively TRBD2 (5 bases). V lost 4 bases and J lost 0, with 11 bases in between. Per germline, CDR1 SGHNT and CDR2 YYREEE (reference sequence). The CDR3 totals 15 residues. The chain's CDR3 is CASSQLEGAKNIQYF. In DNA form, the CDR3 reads TGTGCCAGCAGCCAACTAGAGGGAGCCAAAAACATTCAGTACTTC.

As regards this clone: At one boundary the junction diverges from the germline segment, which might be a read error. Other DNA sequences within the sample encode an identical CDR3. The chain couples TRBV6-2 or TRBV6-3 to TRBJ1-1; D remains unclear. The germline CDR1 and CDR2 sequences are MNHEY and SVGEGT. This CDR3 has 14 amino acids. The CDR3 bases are TGTGCCAGTAGTTACCAGGCCACGAACACTGAAGCTTTCTTT. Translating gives CASSYQATNTEAFF.

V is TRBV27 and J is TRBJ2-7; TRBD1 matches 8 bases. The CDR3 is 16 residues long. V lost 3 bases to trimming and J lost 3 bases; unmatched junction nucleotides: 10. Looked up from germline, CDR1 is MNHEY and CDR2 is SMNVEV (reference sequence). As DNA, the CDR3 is TGTGCCAGCAGTTTCCTTCCGGGACAGGAAATCTACGAGCAGTACTTC. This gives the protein CASSFLPGQEIYEQYF.